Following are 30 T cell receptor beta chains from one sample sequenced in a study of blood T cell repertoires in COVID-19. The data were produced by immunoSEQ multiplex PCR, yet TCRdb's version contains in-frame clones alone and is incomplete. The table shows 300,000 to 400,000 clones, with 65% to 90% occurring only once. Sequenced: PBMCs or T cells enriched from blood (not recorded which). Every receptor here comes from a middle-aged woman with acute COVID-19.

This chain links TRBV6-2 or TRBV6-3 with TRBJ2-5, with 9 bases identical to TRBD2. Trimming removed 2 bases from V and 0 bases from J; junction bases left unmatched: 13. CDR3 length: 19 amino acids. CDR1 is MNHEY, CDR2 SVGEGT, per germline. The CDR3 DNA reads TGTGCCAGCAGTTACAGGCTATCCCCTAGCGGGGTGTACCAAGAGACCCAGTACTTC. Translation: CASSYRLSPSGVYQETQYF.

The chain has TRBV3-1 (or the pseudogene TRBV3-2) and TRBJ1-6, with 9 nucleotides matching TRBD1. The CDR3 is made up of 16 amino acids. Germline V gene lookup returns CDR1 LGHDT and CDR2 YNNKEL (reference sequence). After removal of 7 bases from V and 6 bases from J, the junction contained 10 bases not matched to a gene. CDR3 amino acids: CASTSVGTGFNSPLHF. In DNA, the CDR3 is TGTGCCAGCACCTCCGTTGGGACAGGGTTTAATTCACCCCTCCACTTT.

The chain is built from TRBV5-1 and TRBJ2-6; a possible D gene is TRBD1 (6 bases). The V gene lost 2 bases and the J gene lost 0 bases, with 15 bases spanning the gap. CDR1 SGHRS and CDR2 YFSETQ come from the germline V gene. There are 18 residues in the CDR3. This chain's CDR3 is CASSLGRGSFSGANVLTF. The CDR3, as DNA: TGCGCCAGCAGCTTAGGCAGGGGCAGCTTCTCTGGGGCCAACGTCCTGACTTTC.

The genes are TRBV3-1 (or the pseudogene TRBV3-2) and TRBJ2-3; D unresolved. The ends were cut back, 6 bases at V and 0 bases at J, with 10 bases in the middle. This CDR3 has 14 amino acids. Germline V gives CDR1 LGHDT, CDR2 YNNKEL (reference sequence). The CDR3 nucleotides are TGTGCCAGCAGAGAAGCCCCTAGCACAGATACGCAGTATTTT. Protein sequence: CASREAPSTDTQYF.

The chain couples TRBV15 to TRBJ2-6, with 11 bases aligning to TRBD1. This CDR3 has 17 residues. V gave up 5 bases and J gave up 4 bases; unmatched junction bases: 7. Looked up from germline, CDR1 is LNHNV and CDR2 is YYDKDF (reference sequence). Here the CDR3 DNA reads TGTGCCACCAGCCCTCGGACAGGGGGCGCCGGGGCCAACGTCCTGACTTTC. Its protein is CATSPRTGGAGANVLTF.

The CDR3, as DNA: TGTGCCAGCAGCCTGGGGTACAGGGAACACTCTAGCAATCAGCCCCAGCATTTT. Protein product: CASSLGYREHSSNQPQHF. The V and J genes are TRBV5-5 and TRBJ1-5; possibly TRBD1 for D (6 bases). This CDR3 is 18 amino acids long. Germline CDR1 SGHKS, CDR2 YYEKEE (reference sequence). Trimming shortened V by 4 bases and J by 0 bases, and 20 bases separated the two germline ends.

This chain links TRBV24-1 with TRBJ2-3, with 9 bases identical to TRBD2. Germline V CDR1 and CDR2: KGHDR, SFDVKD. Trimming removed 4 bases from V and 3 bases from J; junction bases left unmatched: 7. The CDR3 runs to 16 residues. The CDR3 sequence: CATSEGSGRKTDTQYF. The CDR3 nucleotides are TGTGCCACCAGTGAAGGTAGCGGGAGAAAAACAGATACGCAGTATTTT.

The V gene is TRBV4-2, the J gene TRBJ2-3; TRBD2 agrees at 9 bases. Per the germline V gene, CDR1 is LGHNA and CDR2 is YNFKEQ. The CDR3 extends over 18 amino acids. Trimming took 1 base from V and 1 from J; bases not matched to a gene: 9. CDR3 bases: TGTGCCAGCAGCCAAGGTACAATAGCGGGAGACCGCACAGATACGCAGTATTTT. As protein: CASSQGTIAGDRTDTQYF.

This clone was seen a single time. In DNA form, the CDR3 reads TGTGCCAGTTGTTTCTTAAGGGGTAGGAATTCACCCCTCCACTTT. It encodes CASCFLRGRNSPLHF. This chain joins TRBV6-5 and TRBJ1-6; D is possibly TRBD1 (5 bases). The ends were cut back, 9 bases at V and 7 bases at J, with 19 bases in the middle. Per the germline V gene, CDR1 is MNHEY and CDR2 is SVGAGI. This CDR3 spans 15 amino acids.

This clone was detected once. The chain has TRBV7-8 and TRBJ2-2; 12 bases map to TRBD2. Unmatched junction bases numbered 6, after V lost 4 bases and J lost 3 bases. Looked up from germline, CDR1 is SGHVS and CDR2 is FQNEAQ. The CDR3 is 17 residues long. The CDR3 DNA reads TGTGCCAGCAGCTATGGACTAGCGGGGCGATACACCGGGGAGCTGTTTTTT. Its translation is CASSYGLAGRYTGELFF. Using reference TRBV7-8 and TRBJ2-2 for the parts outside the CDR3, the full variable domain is GAGVSQSPRYKVAKRGQDVALRCDPISGHVSLFWYQQALGQGPEFLTYFQNEAQLDKSGLPSDRFFAERPEGSVSTLKIQRTQQEDSAVYLCASSYGLAGRYTGELFFGEGSRLTVL.

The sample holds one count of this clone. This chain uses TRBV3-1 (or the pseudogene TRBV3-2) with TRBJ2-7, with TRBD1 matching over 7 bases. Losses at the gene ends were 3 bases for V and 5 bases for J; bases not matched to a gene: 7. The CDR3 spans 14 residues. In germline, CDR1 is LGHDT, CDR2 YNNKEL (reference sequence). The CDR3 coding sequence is TGTGCCAGCAGCCACTCGGACAGGACGCACGAGCAGTACTTC. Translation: CASSHSDRTHEQYF.

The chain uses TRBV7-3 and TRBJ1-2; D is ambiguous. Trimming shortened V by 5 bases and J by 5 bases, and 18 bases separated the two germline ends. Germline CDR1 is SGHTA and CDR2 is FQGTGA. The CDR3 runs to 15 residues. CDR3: CASSPGRGSGYGYTF. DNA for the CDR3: TGTGCCAGCAGCCCTGGGCGGGGATCGGGGTATGGCTACACCTTC.

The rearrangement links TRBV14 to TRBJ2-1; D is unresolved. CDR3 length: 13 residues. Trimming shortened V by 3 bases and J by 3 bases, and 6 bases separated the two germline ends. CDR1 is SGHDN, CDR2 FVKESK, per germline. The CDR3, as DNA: TGTGCCAGCAGCCAGAACAGCTACAATGAGCAGTTCTTC. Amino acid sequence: CASSQNSYNEQFF.

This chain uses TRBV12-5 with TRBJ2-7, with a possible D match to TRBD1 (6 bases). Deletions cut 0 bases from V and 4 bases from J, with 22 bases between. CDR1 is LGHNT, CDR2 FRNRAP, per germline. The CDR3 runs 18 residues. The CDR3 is CASGLVLQQGLRSYEQYF. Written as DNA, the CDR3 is TGTGCTAGTGGTTTGGTACTCCAACAGGGTCTCCGTTCTTACGAGCAGTACTTC.

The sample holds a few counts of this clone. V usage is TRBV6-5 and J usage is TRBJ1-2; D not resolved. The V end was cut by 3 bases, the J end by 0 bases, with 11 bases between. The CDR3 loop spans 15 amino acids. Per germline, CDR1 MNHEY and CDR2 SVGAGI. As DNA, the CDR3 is TGTGCCAGCAGTTATATCGGGGTAGCTAACTATGGCTACACCTTC. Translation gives CASSYIGVANYGYTF.

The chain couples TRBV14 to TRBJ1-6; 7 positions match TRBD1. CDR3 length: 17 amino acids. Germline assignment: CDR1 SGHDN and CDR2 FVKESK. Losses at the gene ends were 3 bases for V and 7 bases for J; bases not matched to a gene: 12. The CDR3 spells CASSHPQGTARNSPLHF. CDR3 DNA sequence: TGTGCCAGCAGCCACCCTCAGGGGACAGCGAGGAATTCACCCCTCCACTTT. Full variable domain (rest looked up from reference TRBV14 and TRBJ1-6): EAGVTQFPSHSVIEKGQTVTLRCDPISGHDNLYWYRRVMGKEIKFLLHFVKESKQDESGMPNNRFLAERTGGTYSTLKVQPAELEDSGVYFCASSHPQGTARNSPLHFGNGTRLTVT.

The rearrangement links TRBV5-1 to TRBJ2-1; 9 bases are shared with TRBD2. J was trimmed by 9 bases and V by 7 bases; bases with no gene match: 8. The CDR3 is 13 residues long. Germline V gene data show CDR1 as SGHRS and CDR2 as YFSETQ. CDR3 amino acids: CASRLADAGEQFF. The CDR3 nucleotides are TGCGCCAGCCGACTAGCGGACGCGGGTGAGCAGTTCTTC.

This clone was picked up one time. Written as DNA, the CDR3 is TGTGCCAGCAGCGTAGGCCCTAGCGGGGGGGCCGGGAGCTCCTACAATGAGCAGTTCTTC. This codes for CASSVGPSGGAGSSYNEQFF. The gene calls are TRBV9 and TRBJ2-1, with 12 bases lining up with TRBD2. The CDR3 is 20 residues long. Germline V lookup: CDR1 SGDLS, CDR2 YYNGEE. V lost 0 bases to trimming and J lost 0 bases; unmatched junction nucleotides: 10.

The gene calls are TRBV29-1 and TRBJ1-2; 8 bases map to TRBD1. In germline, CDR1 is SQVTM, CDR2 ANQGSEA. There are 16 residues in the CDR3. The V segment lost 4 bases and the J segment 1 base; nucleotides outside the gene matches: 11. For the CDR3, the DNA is TGCAGCGTTGCGGACAGGGCAGTTCGAAATAACTATGGCTACACCTTC. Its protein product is CSVADRAVRNNYGYTF.

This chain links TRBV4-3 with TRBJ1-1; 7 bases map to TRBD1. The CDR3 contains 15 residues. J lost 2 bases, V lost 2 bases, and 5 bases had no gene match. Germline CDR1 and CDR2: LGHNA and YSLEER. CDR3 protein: CASSQQGGGNTEAFF. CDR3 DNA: TGCGCCAGCAGCCAACAAGGAGGGGGCAACACTGAAGCTTTCTTT.

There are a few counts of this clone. CDR3 region: CASRQGGTEAFF. As DNA, the CDR3 is TGTGCCAGCAGACAGGGGGGCACTGAAGCTTTCTTT. The gene calls are TRBV12-3 or TRBV12-4 and TRBJ1-1; 8 bases line up with TRBD1. V dropped 6 bases and J dropped 4; count of bases not matched to a gene: 1. The CDR3 length is 12 residues.

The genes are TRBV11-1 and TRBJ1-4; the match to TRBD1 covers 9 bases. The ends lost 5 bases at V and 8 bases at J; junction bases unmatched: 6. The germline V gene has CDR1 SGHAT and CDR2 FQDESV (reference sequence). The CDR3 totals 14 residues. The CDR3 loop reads CASSRQGVREKLFF. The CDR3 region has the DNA TGTGCCAGCAGCCGACAGGGGGTCCGAGAAAAACTGTTTTTT.

DNA for the CDR3: TGCGCCGCAGGACTAGCGGGAGCATCTAGCACAGATACGCAGTATTTT. As protein: CAAGLAGASSTDTQYF. The V and J genes are TRBV4-1 and TRBJ2-3; 13 bases map to TRBD2. V was clipped by 11 bases and J by 0 bases; unmatched bases: 8. There are 16 residues in the CDR3. Germline loops: CDR1 MGHRA, CDR2 YSYEKL.

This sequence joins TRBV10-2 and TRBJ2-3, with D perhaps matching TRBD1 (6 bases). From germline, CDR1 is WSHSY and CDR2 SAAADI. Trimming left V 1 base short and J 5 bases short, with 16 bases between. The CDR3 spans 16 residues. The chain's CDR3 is CASSEFRTQQGDTQYF. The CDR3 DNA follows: TGCGCCAGCAGTGAGTTTAGGACACAACAGGGAGATACGCAGTATTTT.

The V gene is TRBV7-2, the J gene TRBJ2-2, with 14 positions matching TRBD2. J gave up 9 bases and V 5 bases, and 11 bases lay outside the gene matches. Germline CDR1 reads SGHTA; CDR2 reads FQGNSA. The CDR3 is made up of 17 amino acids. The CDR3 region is CASSPRGGLAGVRELFF. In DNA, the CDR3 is TGTGCCAGCAGCCCCCGTGGGGGACTAGCGGGGGTTAGGGAGCTGTTTTTT.

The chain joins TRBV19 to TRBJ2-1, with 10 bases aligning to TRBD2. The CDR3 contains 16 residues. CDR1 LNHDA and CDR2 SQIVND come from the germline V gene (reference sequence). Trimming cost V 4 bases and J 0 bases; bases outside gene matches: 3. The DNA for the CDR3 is TGTGCCAGTAGTACAGGACTAGCGGCCTCCTACAATGAGCAGTTCTTC. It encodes CASSTGLAASYNEQFF.

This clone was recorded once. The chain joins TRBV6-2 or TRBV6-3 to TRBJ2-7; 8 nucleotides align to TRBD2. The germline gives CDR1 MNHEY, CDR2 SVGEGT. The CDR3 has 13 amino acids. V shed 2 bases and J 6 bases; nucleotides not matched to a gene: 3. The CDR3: CASSYVAGFEQYF. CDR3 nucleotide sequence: TGTGCCAGCAGTTACGTAGCGGGGTTCGAGCAGTACTTC.

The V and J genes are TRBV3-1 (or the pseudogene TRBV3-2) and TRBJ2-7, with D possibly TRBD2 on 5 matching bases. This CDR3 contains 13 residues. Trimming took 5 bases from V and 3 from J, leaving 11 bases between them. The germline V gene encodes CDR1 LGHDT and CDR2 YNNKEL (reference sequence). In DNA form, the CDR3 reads TGTGCCAGCAGCTCATACGGAGGCTACGAGCAGTACTTC. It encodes CASSSYGGYEQYF.

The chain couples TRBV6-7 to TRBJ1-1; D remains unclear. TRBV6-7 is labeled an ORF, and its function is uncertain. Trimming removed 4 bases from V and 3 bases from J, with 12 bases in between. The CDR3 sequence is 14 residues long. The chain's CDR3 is CASSLPQRDTEAFF. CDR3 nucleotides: TGTGCCAGCAGTTTGCCCCAGAGGGACACTGAAGCTTTCTTT.

CDR3 in DNA: TGTGCCAGTAGTACTCAACCCGGCCCTAGGGGCTACACCTTC. It translates to CASSTQPGPRGYTF. The V gene is TRBV19, the J gene TRBJ1-2; no definite D call. V lost 4 bases to trimming and J lost 8 bases, with 17 bases between them. Germline CDR1 LNHDA, CDR2 SQIVND (reference sequence). The CDR3 is made up of 14 amino acids.